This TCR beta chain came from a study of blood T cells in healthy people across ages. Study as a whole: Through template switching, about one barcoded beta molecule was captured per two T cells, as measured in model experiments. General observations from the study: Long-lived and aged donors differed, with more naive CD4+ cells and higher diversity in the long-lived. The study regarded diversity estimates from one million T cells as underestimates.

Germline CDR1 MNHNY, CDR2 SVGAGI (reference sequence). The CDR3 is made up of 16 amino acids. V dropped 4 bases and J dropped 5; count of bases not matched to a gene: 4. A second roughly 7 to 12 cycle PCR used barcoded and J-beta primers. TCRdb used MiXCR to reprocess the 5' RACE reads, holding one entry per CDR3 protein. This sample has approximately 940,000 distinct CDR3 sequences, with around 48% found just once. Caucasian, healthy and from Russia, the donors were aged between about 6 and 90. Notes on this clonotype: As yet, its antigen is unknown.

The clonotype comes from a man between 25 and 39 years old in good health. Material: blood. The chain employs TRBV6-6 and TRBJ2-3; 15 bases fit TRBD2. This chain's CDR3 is CASSWTSGGGGDTQYF. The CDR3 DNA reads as TGTGCCAGCAGTTGGACTAGCGGGGGGGGTGGAGATACGCAGTATTTT.